Listed here are 20 T cell receptor beta chains from one sample, sequenced in a study of T cell responses to AZD1222 COVID-19 vaccine. Only in-frame clones appear in the TCRdb table, and some are missing; sequencing was by immunoSEQ multiplex PCR. The data show around 120,000 clones, roughly 90% seen once. Sequenced here: peripheral blood, sampled on day 0 of AZD1222 vaccination. Every receptor here comes from an adult in good health.

The chain recombines TRBV19 with TRBJ2-7, with D tentatively TRBD1 (5 bases). CDR1 and CDR2 (germline): LNHDA, SQIVND (reference sequence). V was clipped by 3 bases and J by 2 bases, with 11 bases between them. There are 14 residues in the CDR3. The CDR3 loop is CASSIGQGTYEQYF. In nucleotides, the CDR3 is TGTGCCAGTAGTATCGGGCAGGGTACCTACGAGCAGTACTTC.

The chain has TRBV24-1 and TRBJ2-7; a possible D gene is TRBD1 (6 bases). The CDR3 consists of 15 residues. Trimming stripped 2 bases from V and 5 bases from J, with 15 bases between. CDR1 KGHDR and CDR2 SFDVKD come from the germline V gene. The CDR3 DNA reads TGTGCCACCAGTGATTGGGGACACGAAGGCGACGAGCAGTACTTC. This gives the protein CATSDWGHEGDEQYF.

The chain has TRBV19 and TRBJ1-4; D is uncertain. The V gene lost 5 bases and the J gene lost 4 bases, with 8 bases spanning the gap. The CDR3 consists of 13 residues. Germline CDR1 LNHDA, CDR2 SQIVND (reference sequence). CDR3 residues: CASSPGFNEKLFF. CDR3 bases: TGTGCCAGTAGTCCGGGGTTTAATGAAAAACTGTTTTTT.

The rearrangement uses TRBV6-5 and TRBJ1-2; D remains ambiguous. Germline CDR1 and CDR2: MNHEY and SVGAGI. V was pared by 10 bases and J by 1 base, with 19 bases between. The CDR3 spans 15 residues. The CDR3 region is CATTRGDLLNYGYTF. The CDR3, as DNA: TGTGCCACAACCCGGGGAGACCTTCTTAACTATGGCTACACCTTC.

This clone has just one count. The chain has TRBV7-2 and TRBJ1-2; no reliable D call. Germline V gives CDR1 SGHTA, CDR2 FQGNSA. The CDR3 extends over 13 amino acids. Trimming cost V 5 bases and J 2 bases, with 9 bases left between them. The CDR3 spells CASSQTANYGYTF. DNA of the CDR3: TGTGCCAGCAGCCAGACCGCGAACTATGGCTACACCTTC.

The V call is TRBV12-3 or TRBV12-4, the J call TRBJ1-2, with TRBD1 as a possible D gene (5 bases). The V end lost 7 bases, the J end lost 8 bases, and 17 bases lay between the germline ends. The CDR3 is 13 amino acids. CDR3 sequence: CASTMGGVDGYTF. Written as DNA, the CDR3 is TGTGCCAGCACCATGGGAGGGGTAGACGGCTACACCTTC.

The sample holds one count of this clone. This sequence joins TRBV11-2 and TRBJ1-2; D unresolved. The germline V gene encodes CDR1 SGHAT and CDR2 FQNNGV. The CDR3 spans 14 residues. V was clipped by 0 bases and J by 6 bases, with 11 bases between them. The CDR3 loop is CASSLDQVPDGYTF. The CDR3 coding sequence is TGTGCCAGCAGCTTAGATCAGGTGCCCGATGGCTACACCTTC.

The chain recombines TRBV27 with TRBJ2-1; 7 nucleotides match TRBD2. From germline, CDR1 is MNHEY and CDR2 SMNVEV (reference sequence). Trimming took 5 bases from V and 3 from J; bases not matched to a gene: 4. The CDR3 totals 14 residues. The CDR3 sequence is CASSIQRGYNEQFF. In DNA form, the CDR3 reads TGTGCCAGCAGTATCCAGCGGGGCTACAATGAGCAGTTCTTC.

The V gene is TRBV28, the J gene TRBJ2-7; D perhaps matches TRBD2 (6 bases). There are 16 residues in the CDR3. Between the trimmed V and J ends, which lost 1 base and 4 bases, there was a span of 17 bases. CDR1 is MDHEN and CDR2 is SYDVKM in the germline V gene. CDR3 sequence: CASSLYQPGERYEQYF. CDR3 in DNA: TGTGCCAGCAGTTTATATCAGCCGGGAGAGAGATACGAGCAGTACTTC. Filled out from reference TRBV28 and TRBJ2-7, the complete variable domain reads DVKVTQSSRYLVKRTGEKVFLECVQDMDHENMFWYRQDPGLGLRLIYFSYDVKMKEKGDIPEGYSVSREKKERFSLILESASTNQTSMYLCASSLYQPGERYEQYFGPGTRLTVT.

The chain combines TRBV27 with TRBJ1-5; D is ambiguous. The germline CDR1 and CDR2 sequences are MNHEY and SMNVEV (reference sequence). The CDR3 covers 14 residues. Trimming removed 6 bases from V and 3 bases from J, with 12 bases in between. The CDR3 reads CASSPRTFNQPQHF. The CDR3 DNA follows: TGTGCCAGCAGCCCGAGGACCTTCAATCAGCCCCAGCATTTT.

The gene calls are TRBV7-2 and TRBJ2-7, with 9 bases that match TRBD2. V lost 5 bases and J lost 4; bases outside the gene matches: 9. The CDR3 extends over 15 amino acids. Germline CDR1 SGHTA, CDR2 FQGNSA. The CDR3 protein is CASSAWRGGKYEQYF. CDR3 nucleotides: TGTGCCAGCAGCGCCTGGCGGGGGGGCAAGTACGAGCAGTACTTC.

This clone appeared a single time. V usage is TRBV28 and J usage is TRBJ2-4; D tentatively reads TRBD1 or TRBD2 (7 bases each). This CDR3 is built from 14 residues. The V gene lost 8 bases and the J gene lost 1 base, with 12 bases spanning the gap. The germline V gene has CDR1 MDHEN and CDR2 SYDVKM. CDR3 coding DNA: TGTGCCAGCTCCCAGGGGGGGGCCAAAAACATTCAGTACTTC. Its protein is CASSQGGAKNIQYF.

The J gene is TRBJ2-7, the V gene TRBV11-3, with TRBD1 matching 8 bases. The CDR3 loop spans 14 amino acids. Looked up from germline, CDR1 is SGHNT and CDR2 is YENEEA. After removal of 3 bases from V and 3 bases from J, the junction contained 4 bases not matched to a gene. This chain's CDR3 is CASSLGGQDYEQYF. CDR3 sequence (DNA): TGTGCCAGCAGCTTGGGGGGACAGGACTACGAGCAGTACTTC.

In DNA, the CDR3 is TGTGCCAGCAGTCCCAGACAGGGGGCGGTCTATGGCTACACCTTC. Translation gives CASSPRQGAVYGYTF. The chain couples TRBV28 to TRBJ1-2; 10 bases line up with TRBD1. Germline CDR1 MDHEN, CDR2 SYDVKM. V lost 5 bases to trimming and J lost 4 bases; unmatched junction nucleotides: 7. The CDR3 runs to 15 residues.

The V and J genes are TRBV10-3 and TRBJ2-7, with 9 bases aligning to TRBD1. Losses at the gene ends were 0 bases for V and 5 bases for J; bases not matched to a gene: 5. This CDR3 has 15 residues. From germline, CDR1 is ENHRY and CDR2 SYGVKD. The CDR3 loop reads CAISESRGQGNEQYF. CDR3 nucleotide sequence: TGTGCCATCAGTGAGTCGCGGGGACAGGGAAACGAGCAGTACTTC.

The V gene is TRBV28, the J gene TRBJ2-3; tentatively, D is TRBD1 or TRBD2 (6 bases each). Germline CDR1 is MDHEN and CDR2 is SYDVKM. V was cut by 5 bases and J by 1 base, with 10 bases left in between. CDR3 length equals 14 residues. CDR3 sequence: CASSGGLGTDTQYF. The CDR3 DNA reads as TGTGCCAGCAGTGGGGGGCTTGGCACAGATACGCAGTATTTT.

The V gene is TRBV6-5, the J gene TRBJ1-2; tentative D call: TRBD1 (6 bases). Germline V CDR1 and CDR2: MNHEY, SVGAGI. Trimming removed 0 bases from V and 8 bases from J, with 7 bases in between. There are 12 residues in the CDR3. CDR3 loop: CASSYSRGGYTF. The CDR3 coding sequence is TGTGCCAGCAGTTACTCGAGGGGGGGCTACACCTTC.

The chain is built from TRBV28 and TRBJ2-1; 10 bases map to TRBD2. The CDR3 runs 11 residues. Germline assignment: CDR1 MDHEN and CDR2 SYDVKM. Trimming took 7 bases from V and 12 from J; bases not matched to a gene: 3. CDR3 nucleotide sequence: TGTGCCAGCACCATAGCGGGAGGGCAGTTCTTC. It encodes CASTIAGGQFF.

The CDR3: CASSRPLNTEAFF. The CDR3 DNA is TGTGCCAGCAGCCGGCCCTTGAACACTGAAGCTTTCTTT. The chain is built from TRBV11-1 and TRBJ1-1; unclear D gene. Germline V gene data show CDR1 as SGHAT and CDR2 as FQDESV (reference sequence). The CDR3 is 13 residues long. Trimming cost V 5 bases and J 0 bases, with 7 bases left between them.

This rearrangement joins TRBV18 to TRBJ1-1; 10 bases are a match to TRBD1. Trimming removed 3 bases from V and 3 bases from J; junction bases left unmatched: 10. The CDR3 consists of 17 residues. Germline lookup yields CDR1 KGHSH and CDR2 LQKENI. CDR3 sequence reads: CASSPRQGALLDTEAFF. The CDR3 bases are TGTGCCAGCTCACCTAGACAGGGGGCGCTTCTGGACACTGAAGCTTTCTTT.